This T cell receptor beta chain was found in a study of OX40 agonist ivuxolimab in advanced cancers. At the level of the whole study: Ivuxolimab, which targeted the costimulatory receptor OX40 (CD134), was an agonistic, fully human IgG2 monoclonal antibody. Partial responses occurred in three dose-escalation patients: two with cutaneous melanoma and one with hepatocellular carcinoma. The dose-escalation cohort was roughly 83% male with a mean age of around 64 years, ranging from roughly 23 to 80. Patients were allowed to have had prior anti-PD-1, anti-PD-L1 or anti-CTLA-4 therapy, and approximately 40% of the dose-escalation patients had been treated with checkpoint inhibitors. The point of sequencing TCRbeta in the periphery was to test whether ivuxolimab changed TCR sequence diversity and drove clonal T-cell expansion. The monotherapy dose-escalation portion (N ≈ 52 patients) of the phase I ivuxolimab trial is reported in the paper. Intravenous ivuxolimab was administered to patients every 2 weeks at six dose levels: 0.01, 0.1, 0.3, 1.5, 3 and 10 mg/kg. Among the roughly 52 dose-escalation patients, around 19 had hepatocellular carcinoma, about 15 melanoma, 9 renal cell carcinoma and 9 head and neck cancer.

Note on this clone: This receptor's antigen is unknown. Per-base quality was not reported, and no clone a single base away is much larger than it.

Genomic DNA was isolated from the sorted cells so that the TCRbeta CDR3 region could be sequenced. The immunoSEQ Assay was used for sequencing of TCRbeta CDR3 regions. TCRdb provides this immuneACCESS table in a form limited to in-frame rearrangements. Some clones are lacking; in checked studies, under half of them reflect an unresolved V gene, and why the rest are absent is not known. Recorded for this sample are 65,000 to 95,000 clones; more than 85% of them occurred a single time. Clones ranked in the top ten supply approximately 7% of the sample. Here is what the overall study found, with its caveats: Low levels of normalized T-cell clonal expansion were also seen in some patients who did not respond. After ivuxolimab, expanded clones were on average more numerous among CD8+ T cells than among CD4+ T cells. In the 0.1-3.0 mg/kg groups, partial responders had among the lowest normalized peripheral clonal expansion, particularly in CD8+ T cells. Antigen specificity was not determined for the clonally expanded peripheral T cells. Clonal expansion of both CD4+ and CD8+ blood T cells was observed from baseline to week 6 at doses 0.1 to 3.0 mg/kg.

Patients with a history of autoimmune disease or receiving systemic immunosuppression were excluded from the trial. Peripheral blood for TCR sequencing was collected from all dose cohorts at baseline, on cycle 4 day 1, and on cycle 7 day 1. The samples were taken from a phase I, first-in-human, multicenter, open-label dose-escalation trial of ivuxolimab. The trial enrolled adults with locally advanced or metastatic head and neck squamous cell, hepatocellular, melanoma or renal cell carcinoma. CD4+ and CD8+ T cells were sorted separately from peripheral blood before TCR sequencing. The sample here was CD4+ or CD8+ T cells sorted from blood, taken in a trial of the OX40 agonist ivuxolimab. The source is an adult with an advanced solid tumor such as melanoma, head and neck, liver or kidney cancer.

Here is the DNA: TGTGCCAGCAGCTTCATGAGGGGAGGATCGAACACCATATATTTT. This yields the protein CASSFMRGGSNTIYF. The chain was built from TRBV7-9 and TRBJ1-3, and TRBD1 may be the D gene, going by 5 matching bases. According to the germline V gene (reference sequence), CDR1 reads SEHNR and CDR2 reads FQNEAQ. The V end loses 3 bases and the J end loses 7 bases, and a stretch of 16 bases separates them. The CDR3 runs 15 residues from the cysteine to the phenylalanine. The entry retains the CDR3 DNA only, 45 bases that are in frame from base 1. Supplemented by the reference TRBV7-9 and TRBJ1-3 proteins around the CDR3, the complete variable domain is DTGVSQNPRHKITKRGQNVTFRCDPISEHNRLYWYRQTLGQGPEFLTYFQNEAQLEKSRLLSDRFSAERPKGSFSTLEIQRTEQGDSAMYLCASSFMRGGSNTIYFGEGSWLTVV.